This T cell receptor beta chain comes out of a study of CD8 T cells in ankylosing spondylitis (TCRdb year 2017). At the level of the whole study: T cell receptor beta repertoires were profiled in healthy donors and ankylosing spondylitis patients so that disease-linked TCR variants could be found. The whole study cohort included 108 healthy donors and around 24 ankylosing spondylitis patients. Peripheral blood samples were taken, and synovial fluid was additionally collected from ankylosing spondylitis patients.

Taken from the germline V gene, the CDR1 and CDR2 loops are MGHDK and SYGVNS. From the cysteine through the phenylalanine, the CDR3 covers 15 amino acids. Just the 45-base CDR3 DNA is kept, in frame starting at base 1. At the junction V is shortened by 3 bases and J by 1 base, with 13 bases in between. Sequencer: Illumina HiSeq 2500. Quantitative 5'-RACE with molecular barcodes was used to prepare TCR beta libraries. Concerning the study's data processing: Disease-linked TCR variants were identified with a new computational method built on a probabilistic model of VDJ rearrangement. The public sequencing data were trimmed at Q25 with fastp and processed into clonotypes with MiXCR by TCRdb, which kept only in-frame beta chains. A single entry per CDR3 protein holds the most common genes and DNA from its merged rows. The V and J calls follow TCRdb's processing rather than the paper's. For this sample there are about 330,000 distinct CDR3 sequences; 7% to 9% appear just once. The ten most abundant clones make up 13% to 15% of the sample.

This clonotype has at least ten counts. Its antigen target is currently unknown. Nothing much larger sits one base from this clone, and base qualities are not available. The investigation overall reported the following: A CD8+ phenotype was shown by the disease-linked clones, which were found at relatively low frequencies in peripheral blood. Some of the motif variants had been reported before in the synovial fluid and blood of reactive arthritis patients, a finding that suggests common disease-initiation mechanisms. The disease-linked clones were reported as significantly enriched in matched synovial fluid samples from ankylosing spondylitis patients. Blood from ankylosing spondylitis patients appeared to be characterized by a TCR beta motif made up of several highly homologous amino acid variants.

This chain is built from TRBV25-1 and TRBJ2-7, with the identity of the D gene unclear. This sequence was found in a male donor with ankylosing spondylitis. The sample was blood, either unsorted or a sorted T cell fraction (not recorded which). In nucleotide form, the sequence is TGTGCCAGCAGTGAGTCCCAGGCTTGGTCCTACGAGCAGTACTTC. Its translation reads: CASSESQAWSYEQYF.